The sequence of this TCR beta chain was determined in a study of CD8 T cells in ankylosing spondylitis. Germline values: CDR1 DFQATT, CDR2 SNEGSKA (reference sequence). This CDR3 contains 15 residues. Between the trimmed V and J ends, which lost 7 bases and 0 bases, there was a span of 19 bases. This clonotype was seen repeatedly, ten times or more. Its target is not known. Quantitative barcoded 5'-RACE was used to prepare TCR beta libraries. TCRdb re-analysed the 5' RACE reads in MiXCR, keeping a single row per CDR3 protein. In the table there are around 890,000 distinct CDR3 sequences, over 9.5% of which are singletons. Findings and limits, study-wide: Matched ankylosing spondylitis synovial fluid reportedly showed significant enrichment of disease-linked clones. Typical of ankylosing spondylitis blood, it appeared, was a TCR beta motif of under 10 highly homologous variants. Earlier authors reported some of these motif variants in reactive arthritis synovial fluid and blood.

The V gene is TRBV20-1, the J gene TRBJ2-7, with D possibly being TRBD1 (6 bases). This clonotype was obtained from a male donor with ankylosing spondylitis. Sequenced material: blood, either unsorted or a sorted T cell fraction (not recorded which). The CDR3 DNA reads TGCAGTGGGACACAGGGCGGGCCCGGCTCCTACGAGCAGTACTTC. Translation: CSGTQGGPGSYEQYF.